Listed below are T cell receptor beta chains from one sample, sequenced in a study of technical replicates of blood from several donors. The protocol was immunoSEQ multiplex PCR, while the TCRdb copy is restricted to in-frame clones and leaves out a portion. The sample lists about 74,000 clones, 85% to 95% occurring once. The sample comprised T cells isolated from PBMCs. The receptor source for this set is a human donor in good health. CDR3s include the opening cysteine and the closing phenylalanine or tryptophan. A D gene is named only where the DNA matches it firmly. Part of the rows lack a size; the others show once, few, many or a class for expanded clones.

D gene	V gene	clone size	J gene	CDR3 protein	CDR3 DNA
.	TRBV4-2	.	TRBJ1-4	CASSPSPEKLFF	TGTGCCAGCAGCCCTTCCCCCGAAAAACTGTTTTTT
TRBD1	TRBV5-6	once	TRBJ1-6	CASSPWTGVGNSPLHF	TGTGCCAGCAGCCCGTGGACAGGGGTAGGGAATTCACCCCTCCACTTT
.	TRBV27	.	TRBJ2-7	CASSSFASYEQYF	TGTGCCAGCAGTAGCTTCGCCTCCTACGAGCAGTACTTC
TRBD1	TRBV6-1	.	TRBJ1-2	CASSNRGREGYTF	TGTGCCAGCAGTAACAGGGGGCGAGAAGGCTACACCTTC
TRBD1	TRBV18	.	TRBJ1-6	CASSPRDSNSPLHF	TGTGCCAGCTCACCACGGGACAGCAATTCACCCCTCCACTTT
TRBD1	TRBV19	.	TRBJ1-3	CASSMDRGPGNTIYF	TGTGCCAGTAGCATGGACAGGGGGCCTGGAAACACCATATATTTT
TRBD2	TRBV7-9	.	TRBJ2-1	CASSLLAGVLNNEQFF	TGTGCCAGCAGCTTATTGGCGGGAGTTCTCAACAATGAGCAGTTCTTC
TRBD1	TRBV27	once	TRBJ2-7	CASSGQGTGEQYF	TGTGCCAGCAGCGGACAGGGGACGGGCGAGCAGTACTTC
.	TRBV5-1	.	TRBJ1-2	CASSLETDYGYTF	TGCGCCAGCAGCTTAGAAACGGACTATGGCTACACCTTC
TRBD2	TRBV4-2	.	TRBJ2-3	CASSQDGVAGDPDF	TGTGCCAGCAGCCAAGATGGAGTAGCGGGGGACCCGGATTTT
.	TRBV20-1	.	TRBJ2-7	CSGGETYEQYF	TGCAGTGGGGGCGAGACCTACGAGCAGTACTTC
.	TRBV6-1	.	TRBJ2-3	CASSEIKDVARPDTQYF	TGTGCCAGCAGTGAAATCAAAGACGTCGCTAGGCCAGATACGCAGTATTTT
TRBD1	TRBV11-2	.	TRBJ1-2	CASSPDRDLGGYTF	TGTGCCAGCAGCCCCGACAGGGACCTTGGGGGCTACACCTTC
TRBD1	TRBV28	.	TRBJ2-7	CASSPTGDEQYF	TGTGCCAGCAGCCCGACAGGGGACGAGCAGTACTTC
TRBD2	TRBV7-2	.	TRBJ2-1	CASSLSLAGTKGQFF	TGTGCCAGCAGCTTGAGCCTAGCGGGGACTAAGGGGCAGTTCTTC
.	TRBV29-1	.	TRBJ1-2	CSVAGVDGYTF	TGCAGCGTTGCGGGGGTGGATGGCTACACCTTC
.	TRBV27	.	TRBJ2-7	CASTDAGNLSDEQYF	TGTGCCAGCACCGATGCGGGGAACTTATCCGACGAGCAGTACTTC
.	TRBV28	.	TRBJ1-5	CASSFRVNQPQHF	TGTGCCAGCAGTTTTCGGGTAAACCAGCCCCAGCATTTT
.	TRBV7-8	.	TRBJ2-7	CASSLESARYEQYF	TGTGCCAGCAGCTTAGAATCTGCACGGTACGAGCAGTACTTC
TRBD2	TRBV11-2	.	TRBJ2-7	CASSLERVVAGGPYEQYF	TGTGCCAGCAGCTTAGAGAGGGTGGTGGCGGGAGGGCCTTACGAGCAGTACTTC
.	TRBV27	.	TRBJ1-6	CASSPGGSNSPLHF	TGTGCCAGCAGTCCCGGGGGGTCTAATTCACCCCTCCACTTT
.	TRBV5-4	.	TRBJ2-7	CASSLNGQPYEQYF	TGTGCCAGCAGCTTGAACGGACAGCCCTACGAGCAGTACTTC
TRBD1	TRBV6-5	.	TRBJ2-5	CASSYRGRETQYF	TGTGCCAGCAGTTACAGGGGGCGAGAGACCCAGTACTTC
TRBD1	TRBV11-2	.	TRBJ1-2	CASSVPKWRRGHGYTF	TGTGCCAGCAGCGTCCCAAAATGGCGCAGGGGGCATGGCTACACCTTC
TRBD1	TRBV9	.	TRBJ1-2	CASSVADQGARGYTF	TGTGCCAGCAGCGTAGCCGACCAGGGGGCGCGGGGCTACACCTTC
.	TRBV19	.	TRBJ1-5	CASSGEPGIRNQPQHF	TGTGCCAGTAGTGGGGAGCCGGGGATACGCAATCAGCCCCAGCATTTT
TRBD1	TRBV6-5	.	TRBJ1-1	CASSYRQGWGNTEAFF	TGTGCCAGCAGTTACCGACAGGGGTGGGGAAACACTGAAGCTTTCTTT
.	TRBV5-6	once	TRBJ1-1	CASSLAQGSTEAFF	TGTGCCAGCAGCTTGGCCCAGGGAAGCACTGAAGCTTTCTTT
.	TRBV7-9	.	TRBJ1-1	CASSSSVNTEAFF	TGTGCCAGCAGCTCGTCGGTTAACACTGAAGCTTTCTTT
.	TRBV29-1	.	TRBJ2-7	CSAVLAGLYEQYF	TGCAGCGCCGTGTTGGCAGGACTCTACGAGCAGTACTTC
.	TRBV7-9	.	TRBJ2-2	CASSLPTAQGNTGELFF	TGTGCCAGCAGCCTACCAACGGCTCAGGGAAACACCGGGGAGCTGTTTTTT
.	TRBV11-3	.	TRBJ2-4	CASSLRGNIQYF	TGTGCCAGCAGCCTCAGAGGAAACATTCAGTACTTC
TRBD1	TRBV14	.	TRBJ1-1	CASSQVGTGVNTEAFF	TGTGCCAGCAGCCAAGTTGGCACAGGGGTGAACACTGAAGCTTTCTTT
TRBD1	TRBV10-3	.	TRBJ2-7	CAIKGTGGSYEQYF	TGTGCCATCAAGGGGACAGGGGGCTCCTACGAGCAGTACTTC
TRBD1	TRBV7-2	few	TRBJ1-1	CASSGQGLAEAFF	TGTGCCAGCAGTGGACAGGGGCTCGCTGAAGCTTTCTTT
.	TRBV27	.	TRBJ1-2	CASSGGGGGYTF	TGTGCCAGCAGTGGGGGAGGAGGTGGCTACACCTTC
.	TRBV7-9	once	TRBJ2-7	CASSLPGTTEQYF	TGTGCCAGCAGCTTGCCCGGGACAACGGAGCAGTACTTC
TRBD1	TRBV7-9	once	TRBJ2-6	CASSLMGDGQAGANVLTF	TGTGCCAGCAGCTTAATGGGGGACGGACAGGCTGGGGCCAACGTCCTGACTTTC
TRBD2	TRBV13	.	TRBJ2-3	CASSSSGTSGGADTQYF	TGTGCCAGCAGCTCCTCCGGGACTAGCGGGGGTGCAGATACGCAGTATTTT
TRBD1	TRBV6-6	once	TRBJ1-3	CASSYWDRGGYTIYF	TGTGCCAGCAGTTATTGGGACAGGGGAGGATACACCATATATTTT